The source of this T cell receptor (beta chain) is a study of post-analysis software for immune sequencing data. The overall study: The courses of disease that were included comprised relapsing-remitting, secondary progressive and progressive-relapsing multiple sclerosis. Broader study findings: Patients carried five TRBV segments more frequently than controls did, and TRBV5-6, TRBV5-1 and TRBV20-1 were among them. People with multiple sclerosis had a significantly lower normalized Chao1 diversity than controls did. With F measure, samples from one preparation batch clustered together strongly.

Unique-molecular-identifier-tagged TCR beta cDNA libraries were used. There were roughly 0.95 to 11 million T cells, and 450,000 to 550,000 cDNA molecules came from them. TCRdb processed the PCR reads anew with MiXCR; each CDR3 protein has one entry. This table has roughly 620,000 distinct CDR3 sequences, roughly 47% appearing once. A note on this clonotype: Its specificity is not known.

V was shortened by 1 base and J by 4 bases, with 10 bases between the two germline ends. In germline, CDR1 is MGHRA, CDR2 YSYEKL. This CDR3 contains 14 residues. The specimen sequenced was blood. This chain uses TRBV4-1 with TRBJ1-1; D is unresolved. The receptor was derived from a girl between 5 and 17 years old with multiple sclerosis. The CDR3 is CASSQGGLSTEAFF. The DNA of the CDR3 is TGCGCCAGCAGCCAAGGTGGTCTCTCCACTGAAGCTTTCTTT.